This is a list of T cell receptor beta chains from one sample in a study of cytomegalovirus exposure and HLA in healthy donors. The table came from immunoSEQ multiplex PCR; TCRdb's copy has only in-frame clones and leaves some out. The table has about 160,000 clones, roughly three quarters seen once; the top ten hold approximately 8.7%. Sequences were obtained from PBMCs. Receptors originate from a man between 18 and 29 years old in good health and CMV-seropositive. Each CDR3 is given with its conserved first and last residue. The order of the fields is clone size, CDR3 length, J gene, D gene, V gene, CDR3 DNA, CDR3 protein. D genes are given only for firm matches. Part of the rows lack a size; the others show once, few, many or a class for expanded clones.

NA	16	TRBJ2-3	NA	TRBV30	TGTGCCTGGAGTGTTCTTTCAGGCAGGGGAGCAGATACGCAGTATTTT	CAWSVLSGRGADTQYF
NA	15	TRBJ1-1	TRBD1	TRBV28	TGTGCCAGCAGTTCGTCGACAGGGTGGGACACTGAAGCTTTCTTT	CASSSSTGWDTEAFF
once	14	TRBJ1-5	NA	TRBV6-1	TGTGCCAGCAGTGGGGGAGACTTTCGTCAGCCCCAGCATTTT	CASSGGDFRQPQHF
NA	15	TRBJ2-5	NA	TRBV4-1	TGCGCCAGCAGCCAACTACAGGGATCTTGGGAGACCCAGTACTTC	CASSQLQGSWETQYF
NA	13	TRBJ1-2	NA	TRBV25-1	TGTGCCAGCAGCCCGGCGGCTTACTATGGCTACACCTTC	CASSPAAYYGYTF
NA	15	TRBJ2-3	NA	TRBV15	TGTGCCACCGGCCTTATTTGGCCCAGCACAGATACGCAGTATTTT	CATGLIWPSTDTQYF
NA	15	TRBJ2-1	TRBD2	TRBV6-1	TGTGCCAGCAGTCCCCGGGGGGGCCCCTACTATGAGCAGTTCTTC	CASSPRGGPYYEQFF
NA	17	TRBJ2-1	TRBD2	TRBV19	TGTGCCAGTAGTATCCAGGCTAGCGGGGGGGCAATGGATGAGCAGTTCTTC	CASSIQASGGAMDEQFF
NA	14	TRBJ1-2	TRBD1	TRBV9	TGTGCCAGCAGCGTAGGTGACAGGGTCGGTGGCTACACCTTC	CASSVGDRVGGYTF
NA	18	TRBJ2-5	TRBD2	TRBV13	TGTGCCAGCAGCTCTGCACCGGGACTAGCGGGGAGGATAGAGACCCAGTACTTC	CASSSAPGLAGRIETQYF
NA	14	TRBJ1-3	NA	TRBV9	TGTGCCAGCAGGGCAGGTTCCTCTGGAAACACCATATATTTT	CASRAGSSGNTIYF
few	14	TRBJ1-4	TRBD1	TRBV5-6	TGTGCCAGCAGCTCCGGGACAGCTAATGAAAAACTGTTTTTT	CASSSGTANEKLFF
NA	15	TRBJ1-4	NA	TRBV6-1	TGTGCCAGCGGACAACGGGGGATTGCTAATGAAAAACTGTTTTTT	CASGQRGIANEKLFF
once	15	TRBJ2-5	TRBD1	TRBV30	TGTGCCTGGGGTTGGGGATCCGGACAGGGGGAGACCCAGTACTTC	CAWGWGSGQGETQYF
NA	15	TRBJ1-2	NA	TRBV7-2	TGTGCCAGCTCTAGCCCCCAGACCAGCCTCTATGGCTACACCTTC	CASSSPQTSLYGYTF
NA	15	TRBJ2-7	TRBD2	TRBV5-1	TGCGCCAGCAGCTTGAGAGCGGGAGCCACCTACGAGCAGTACTTC	CASSLRAGATYEQYF
NA	16	TRBJ2-7	NA	TRBV6-1	TGTGCCAGCAGTGAATCGCTTTCGGGGGGCGCGGGGGAGCAGTACTTC	CASSESLSGGAGEQYF
NA	17	TRBJ2-7	TRBD2	TRBV5-5	TGTGCCAGCAGCTTGGAACTAGCGGGTTCCAGCTCCTACGAGCAGTACTTC	CASSLELAGSSSYEQYF
few	14	TRBJ1-6	NA	TRBV13	TGTGCCAGCAGCTCCCAGGGGAAGTATTCACCCCTCCACTTT	CASSSQGKYSPLHF
NA	17	TRBJ2-1	TRBD2	TRBV7-8	TGTGCCAGCAGCTTAGTTTTTAGGCTAGCGGATTACAATGAGCAGTTCTTC	CASSLVFRLADYNEQFF
NA	15	TRBJ1-3	NA	TRBV5-4	TGTGCCAGCAGGGAACAGCCGAGCTCTGGAAACACCATATATTTT	CASREQPSSGNTIYF
few	17	TRBJ2-3	NA	TRBV2	TGTGCCAGCATCGGTGCCGGGGGATGGGGTAGCACAGATACGCAGTATTTT	CASIGAGGWGSTDTQYF
NA	12	TRBJ1-2	NA	TRBV30	TGTGCCTGGAGCGAGGGCTACTATGGCTACACCTTC	CAWSEGYYGYTF
NA	15	TRBJ1-1	NA	TRBV7-9	TGTGCCAGCAGCCAACAAGGGGGGGAAGGCACTGAAGCTTTCTTT	CASSQQGGEGTEAFF
NA	14	TRBJ2-7	NA	TRBV10-3	TGTGCCATCAAGTTTGACAGTCATTCCTACGAGCAGTACTTC	CAIKFDSHSYEQYF
NA	15	TRBJ1-2	TRBD1	TRBV7-9	TGTGCCAGCAGCTTAGAAGGGGACAGGGGCTATGGCTACACCTTC	CASSLEGDRGYGYTF
NA	17	TRBJ2-1	TRBD1	TRBV7-6	TGTGCCAGCAGCGCGTTAAGGGAGCCCACAGGGGGCAATGAGCAGTTCTTC	CASSALREPTGGNEQFF
NA	18	TRBJ1-5	TRBD1	TRBV7-6	TGTGCCAGCAGCTTAGCCGCTTCGGGACAGGGGCGCCAGCAGCCCCAGCATTTT	CASSLAASGQGRQQPQHF
NA	15	TRBJ2-2	TRBD1	TRBV5-1	TGCGCCAGCAGCTCCCGACAGGGTTTCACCGGGGAGCTGTTTTTT	CASSSRQGFTGELFF